One sample yielded the 6 T cell receptor beta chains listed below, sequenced in a study of control samples from healthy donors and cancer patients. TCRdb keeps only in-frame clones here, not all; method: immunoSEQ multiplex PCR. The table for this sample gives about 190,000 clones. Sequencing was done on a sample of blood. Source of these receptors: a woman between 25 and 40 years old in good health.

The V gene is TRBV24-1, the J gene TRBJ1-5; 7 bases map to TRBD1. Germline loops: CDR1 KGHDR, CDR2 SFDVKD. The CDR3 contains 14 residues. The V gene end was trimmed by 10 bases and the J gene end by 2 bases; junction bases not matched to a gene: 7. The CDR3 spells CATEGGTGNQPQHF. The CDR3 region has the DNA TGTGCCACAGAAGGGGGCACAGGCAATCAGCCCCAGCATTTT.

The chain recombines TRBV21-1 with TRBJ2-3. TRBV21-1 is a pseudogene segment. The CDR3 is made up of 17 amino acids. The CDR3 loop is CASSKEGTIGPSDTQYF. CDR3 nucleotides: TGTGCCAGCAGCAAAGAAGGTACTATAGGACCGTCAGATACGCAGTATTTT.

CDR3 bases: TGTGCCAGCAGCCAAGATTGGGGGACTGAAGCTTTCTTT. Translating it yields CASSQDWGTEAFF. The chain combines TRBV3-1 (or the pseudogene TRBV3-2) with TRBJ1-1, with D perhaps matching TRBD1 (5 bases). This CDR3 region has 13 residues. CDR1 and CDR2 from the germline V gene are LGHDT and YNNKEL (reference sequence). V was shortened by 0 bases and J by 5 bases, with 7 bases between the two germline ends.

V gene TRBV10-2 combines with J gene TRBJ2-2, with 8 positions matching TRBD2. Germline trimming cut 6 bases from V and 4 bases from J; bases unmatched to any gene: 7. Germline loops: CDR1 WSHSY, CDR2 SAAADI. This CDR3 spans 15 amino acids. CDR3 amino acids: CASRSGRGSTGELFF. The CDR3 region has the DNA TGCGCCAGCAGATCCGGGAGGGGGTCCACCGGGGAGCTGTTTTTT.

With regard to this clone: This same CDR3 is encoded by further DNA sequences in the sample. J is TRBJ2-1 and V is TRBV7-2, with 11 positions matching TRBD2. Germline V gene lookup returns CDR1 SGHTA and CDR2 FQGNSA. This CDR3 comprises 13 residues. The trim removed 6 bases at V and 7 bases at J, leaving 2 bases unmatched. CDR3 sequence (DNA): TGTGCCAGCAGTCGGACTAGCGGGAATGAGCAGTTCTTC. Translation gives CASSRTSGNEQFF.

The V gene is TRBV6-1, the J gene TRBJ2-5; D unclear. The CDR3 spans 12 residues. Germline CDR1 reads MNHNS; CDR2 reads SASEGT. Between the trimmed V and J ends, which lost 1 base and 3 bases, there was a span of 3 bases. The CDR3 loop reads CASSEVEETQYF. The CDR3, as DNA: TGTGCCAGCAGTGAAGTAGAAGAGACCCAGTACTTC.